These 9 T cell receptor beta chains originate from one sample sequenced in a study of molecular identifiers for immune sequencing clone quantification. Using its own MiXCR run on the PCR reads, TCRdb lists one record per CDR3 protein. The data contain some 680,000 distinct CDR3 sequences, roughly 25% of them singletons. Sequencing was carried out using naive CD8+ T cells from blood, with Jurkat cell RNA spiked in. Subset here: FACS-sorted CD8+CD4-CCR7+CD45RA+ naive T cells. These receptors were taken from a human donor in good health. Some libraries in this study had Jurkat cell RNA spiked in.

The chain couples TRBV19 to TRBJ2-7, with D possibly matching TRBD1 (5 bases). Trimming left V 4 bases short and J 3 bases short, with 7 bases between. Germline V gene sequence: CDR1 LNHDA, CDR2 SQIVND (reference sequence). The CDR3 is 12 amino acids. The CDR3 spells CASSKGDYEQYF. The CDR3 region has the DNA TGTGCCAGTAGTAAAGGGGACTACGAGCAGTACTTC.

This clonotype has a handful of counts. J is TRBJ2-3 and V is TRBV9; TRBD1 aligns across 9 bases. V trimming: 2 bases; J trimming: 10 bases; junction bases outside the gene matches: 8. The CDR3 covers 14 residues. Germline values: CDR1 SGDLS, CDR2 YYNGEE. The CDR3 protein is CASSVGDREVAQYF. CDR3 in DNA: TGTGCCAGCAGCGTGGGGGACAGGGAGGTGGCGCAGTATTTT.

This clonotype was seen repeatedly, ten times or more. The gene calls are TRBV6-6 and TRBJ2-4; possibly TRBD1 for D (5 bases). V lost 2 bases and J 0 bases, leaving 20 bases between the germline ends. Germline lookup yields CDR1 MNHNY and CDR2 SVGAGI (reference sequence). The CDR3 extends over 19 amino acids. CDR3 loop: CASSYGGATGRLAKNIQYF. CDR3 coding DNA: TGTGCCAGCAGTTACGGTGGGGCGACTGGCAGACTAGCCAAAAACATTCAGTACTTC.

The CDR3 sequence is CASSLFPPGLEAEQFF. The CDR3 DNA is TGTGCCAGCAGTTTATTCCCCCCGGGACTAGAGGCTGAGCAGTTCTTC. The chain combines TRBV28 with TRBJ2-1; 8 nucleotides line up with TRBD2. The ends lost 1 base at V and 9 bases at J; junction bases unmatched: 11. Germline-derived CDR1 and CDR2 are MDHEN and SYDVKM. The CDR3 runs to 16 residues.

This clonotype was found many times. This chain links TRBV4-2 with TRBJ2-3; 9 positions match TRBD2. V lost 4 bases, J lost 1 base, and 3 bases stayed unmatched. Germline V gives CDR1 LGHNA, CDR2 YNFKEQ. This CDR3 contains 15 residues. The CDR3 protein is CASSRSSGGTDTQYF. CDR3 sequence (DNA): TGTGCCAGCAGCCGTTCTAGCGGGGGCACAGATACGCAGTATTTT.

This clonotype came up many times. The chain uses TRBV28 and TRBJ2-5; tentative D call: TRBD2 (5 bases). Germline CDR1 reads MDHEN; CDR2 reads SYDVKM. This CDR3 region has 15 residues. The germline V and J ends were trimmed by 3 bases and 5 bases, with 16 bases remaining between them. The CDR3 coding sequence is TGTGCCAGCAGTTTGACCTTGTTGACGGGGGAGACCCAGTACTTC. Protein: CASSLTLLTGETQYF.

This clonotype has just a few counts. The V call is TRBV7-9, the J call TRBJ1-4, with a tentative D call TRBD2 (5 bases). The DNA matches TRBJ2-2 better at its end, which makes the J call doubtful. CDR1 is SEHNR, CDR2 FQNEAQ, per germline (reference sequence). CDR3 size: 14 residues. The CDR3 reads CASSLGGLWPELFF. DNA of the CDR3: TGTGCCAGCAGCTTAGGCGGGTTGTGGCCGGAGCTGTTTTTT.

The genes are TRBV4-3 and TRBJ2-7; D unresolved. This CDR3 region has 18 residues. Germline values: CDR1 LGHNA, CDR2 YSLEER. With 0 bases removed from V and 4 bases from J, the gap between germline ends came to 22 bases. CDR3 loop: CASSQDFMPASTVYEQYF. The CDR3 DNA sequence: TGCGCCAGCAGCCAAGATTTCATGCCGGCCTCCACGGTGTACGAGCAGTACTTC.

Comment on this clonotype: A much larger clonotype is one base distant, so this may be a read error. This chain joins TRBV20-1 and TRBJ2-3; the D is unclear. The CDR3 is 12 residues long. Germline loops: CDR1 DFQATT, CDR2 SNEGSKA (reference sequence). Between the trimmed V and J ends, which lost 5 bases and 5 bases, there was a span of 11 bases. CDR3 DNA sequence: TGCAGTGCTCTCTCCGTGGGAGATACGCAGTATTTT. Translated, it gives CSALSVGDTQYF.